The 14 T cell receptor beta chains below come from one sample, sequenced in a study of identical twins. TCRdb re-called the 5' RACE reads with MiXCR, one entry per CDR3 protein. Here the sample spans 1.5 million to 2 million distinct CDR3 sequences, around 29% being singletons. Material for sequencing was cord blood. These receptors all come from a newborn girl in good health.

V is TRBV20-1 and J is TRBJ2-5, with 7 bases identical to TRBD2. Germline CDR1 is DFQATT and CDR2 is SNEGSKA (reference sequence). V lost 3 bases to trimming and J lost 11 bases; unmatched junction nucleotides: 15. The CDR3 is made up of 14 amino acids. The DNA of the CDR3 is TGCAGTGCTAGTCGGACTAGGGCGCACAATGAGCAGTACTTC. Amino acids: CSASRTRAHNEQYF.

This clonotype has a handful of counts. The V call is TRBV12-3 or TRBV12-4, the J call TRBJ2-7, with 7 bases matching TRBD1. There are 13 residues in the CDR3. Trimming took 7 bases from V and 2 from J; bases not matched to a gene: 5. CDR3 DNA: TGTGCCAGCATGACAGGGATTACCTACGAGCAGTACTTC. This codes for CASMTGITYEQYF.

This clonotype was detected a few times. The V and J genes are TRBV29-1 and TRBJ2-4; 7 bases are a match to TRBD1. The J call may not be correct, given that the DNA end is closer to TRBJ2-5. The CDR3 contains 12 residues. The germline gives CDR1 SQVTM, CDR2 ANQGSEA. The CDR3 protein is CSVDTGAETQYF. As DNA, the CDR3 is TGCAGCGTGGATACAGGGGCCGAGACCCAGTACTTC.

This clonotype showed up just once. The chain recombines TRBV4-1 with TRBJ2-1; 10 bases are shared with TRBD2. The CDR3 sequence is 20 residues long. J was trimmed by 0 bases and V by 2 bases; bases with no gene match: 13. Germline V CDR1 and CDR2: MGHRA, YSYEKL. CDR3 DNA: TGCGCCAGCAGCCAAATTGGGCTAGCGGGGGCACCTAACTCCTACAATGAGCAGTTCTTC. It translates to CASSQIGLAGAPNSYNEQFF.

This clonotype has just one count. The chain combines TRBV20-1 with TRBJ1-6, with unresolved D. V was clipped by 1 base and J by 7 bases, with 11 bases between them. The CDR3 consists of 14 residues. CDR1 is DFQATT, CDR2 SNEGSKA, per germline (reference sequence). CDR3 region: CSARGAVKNSPLHF. CDR3 coding DNA: TGCAGTGCTAGAGGGGCCGTTAAGAATTCACCCCTCCACTTT.

Points on this clonotype: This may be a read error, as it is one base from a much larger clone. The chain recombines TRBV16 with TRBJ2-5; the D gene is possibly TRBD1 (6 bases). Per germline, CDR1 KGHSY and CDR2 FQNENV. The CDR3 has 13 amino acids. Trimming stripped 0 bases from V and 11 bases from J, with 13 bases between. CDR3 region: CASSQSTGNEQYF. The CDR3 DNA reads as TGTGCCAGCAGCCAATCTACAGGGAATGAGCAGTACTTC. Full variable domain (rest looked up from reference TRBV16 and TRBJ2-5): GEEVAQTPKHLVRGEGQKAKLYCAPIKGHSYVFWYQQVLKNEFKFLISFQNENVFDETGMPKERFSAKCLPNSPCSLEIQATKLEDSAVYFCASSQSTGNEQYFGPGTRLLVL.

The V and J genes are TRBV20-1 and TRBJ1-5; possible D gene TRBD1, 6 bases. Germline CDR1 DFQATT, CDR2 SNEGSKA (reference sequence). CDR3 length: 17 residues. Trimming cost V 3 bases and J 1 base, with 19 bases left between them. DNA for the CDR3: TGCAGTGCTAGTACCCACTCCGGGACACGAAGCAATCAGCCCCAGCATTTT. It is translated as CSASTHSGTRSNQPQHF.

The chain employs TRBV20-1 and TRBJ2-1; TRBD2 matches at 10 bases. In germline, CDR1 is DFQATT, CDR2 SNEGSKA (reference sequence). The CDR3 has 17 residues. V lost 0 bases to trimming and J lost 2 bases; unmatched junction nucleotides: 7. CDR3: CSAREEFGTSAYNEQFF. The DNA for the CDR3 is TGCAGTGCTAGAGAAGAGTTCGGGACTAGCGCCTACAATGAGCAGTTCTTC.

J is TRBJ1-1 and V is TRBV20-1; possibly TRBD1 for D (5 bases). The germline V gene encodes CDR1 DFQATT and CDR2 SNEGSKA (reference sequence). This CDR3 has 13 residues. The ends were cut back, 0 bases at V and 4 bases at J, with 9 bases in the middle. DNA for the CDR3: TGCAGTGCTAGAGAGGGGCGGATCACTGAAGCTTTCTTT. Encoded protein: CSAREGRITEAFF.

The chain has TRBV24-1 and TRBJ2-1; 8 nucleotides match TRBD2. This CDR3 has 14 residues. Germline CDR1 reads KGHDR; CDR2 reads SFDVKD. V lost 5 bases to trimming and J lost 1 base; unmatched junction nucleotides: 0. The CDR3 coding sequence is TGTGCCACCAGTGGCGGGAGGTCCTACAATGAGCAGTTCTTC. It encodes CATSGGRSYNEQFF.

V usage is TRBV19 and J usage is TRBJ1-1, with TRBD1 as a possible D gene (6 bases). The CDR3 covers 13 residues. V was shortened by 2 bases and J by 4 bases, with 8 bases between the two germline ends. The germline V gene has CDR1 LNHDA and CDR2 SQIVND (reference sequence). CDR3 sequence (DNA): TGTGCCAGTAGTATACCCAGGGGCACTGAAGCTTTCTTT. Its protein is CASSIPRGTEAFF. The full variable domain, in which reference TRBV19 and TRBJ1-1 provide the parts outside the CDR3, is DGGITQSPKYLFRKEGQNVTLSCEQNLNHDAMYWYRQDPGQGLRLIYYSQIVNDFQKGDIAEGYSVSREKKESFPLTVTSAQKNPTAFYLCASSIPRGTEAFFGQGTRLTVV.

This chain connects TRBV20-1 to TRBJ2-7; TRBD2 matches 7 bases. V lost 7 bases, J lost 4 bases, and 10 bases stayed unmatched. This CDR3 spans 13 amino acids. Germline V gene lookup returns CDR1 DFQATT and CDR2 SNEGSKA (reference sequence). The CDR3 coding sequence is TGCAGTGGGATGAGCGGGGTAACTTACGAGCAGTACTTC. This sequence encodes CSGMSGVTYEQYF.

The chain employs TRBV5-1 and TRBJ2-1; either TRBD1 or TRBD2 may fit D (5 bases each). The ends were cut back, 1 base at V and 6 bases at J, with 14 bases in the middle. Germline V gives CDR1 SGHRS, CDR2 YFSETQ. This CDR3 is 15 amino acids long. CDR3 nucleotide sequence: TGCGCCAGCAGCTTGACGGGGACCCAGAGCAATGAGCAGTTCTTC. Amino acid sequence: CASSLTGTQSNEQFF.

This clonotype came up a few times. This rearrangement joins TRBV21-1 to TRBJ2-5; the D call in the table, TRBD2, was not verified against the DNA. TRBV21-1 is a listed pseudogene. This CDR3 spans 17 amino acids. The CDR3 spells CASSKGPLAGGGETQYF. CDR3 bases: TGTGCCAGCAGCAAAGGACCCCTAGCGGGAGGGGGAGAGACCCAGTACTTC.